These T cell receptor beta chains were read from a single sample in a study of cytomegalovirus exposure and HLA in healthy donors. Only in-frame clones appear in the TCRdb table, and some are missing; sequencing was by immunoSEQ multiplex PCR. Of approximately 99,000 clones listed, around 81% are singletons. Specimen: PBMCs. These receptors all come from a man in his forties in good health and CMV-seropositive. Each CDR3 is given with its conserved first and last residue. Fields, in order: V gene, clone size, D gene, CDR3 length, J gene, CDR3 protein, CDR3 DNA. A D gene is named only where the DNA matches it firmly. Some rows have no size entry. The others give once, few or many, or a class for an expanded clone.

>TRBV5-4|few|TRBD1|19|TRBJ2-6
CASSLNRDRGKNGANVLTF
TGTGCCAGCAGCCTGAACCGGGACAGGGGTAAAAATGGGGCCAACGTCCTGACTTTC
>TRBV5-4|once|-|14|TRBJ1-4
CASSQDRDNEKLFF
TGTGCCAGCAGCCAAGACAGAGATAATGAAAAACTGTTTTTT
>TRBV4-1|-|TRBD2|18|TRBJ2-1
CASSQDPRLAGGHNEQFF
TGCGCCAGCAGCCAAGATCCCAGACTAGCGGGGGGCCACAATGAGCAGTTCTTC
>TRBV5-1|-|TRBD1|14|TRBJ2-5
CASSLGQGANEQYF
TGCGCCAGCAGCTTGGGGCAGGGGGCAAATGAGCAGTACTTC
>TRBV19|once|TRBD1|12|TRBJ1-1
CASQGALAEAFF
TGTGCCAGTCAGGGGGCGTTGGCTGAAGCTTTCTTT
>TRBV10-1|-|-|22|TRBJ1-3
CASSLEGRAVPFSFLRGNTIYF
TGCGCCAGCAGCCTCGAGGGGAGGGCCGTCCCTTTTTCCTTTTTGCGAGGAAACACCATATATTTT
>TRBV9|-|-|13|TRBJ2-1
CASQAGSYNEQFF
TGTGCCAGCCAGGCCGGATCGTACAATGAGCAGTTCTTC
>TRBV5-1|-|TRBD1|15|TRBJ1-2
CASSFGGTGGEGYTF
TGCGCCAGCAGTTTTGGCGGAACAGGGGGTGAGGGCTACACCTTC
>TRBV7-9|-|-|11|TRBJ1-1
CASSFRGEAFF
TGTGCCAGCAGCTTCAGGGGCGAAGCTTTCTTT
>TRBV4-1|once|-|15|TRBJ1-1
CASSQEGGRNTEAFF
TGCGCCAGCAGCCAAGAGGGAGGGAGGAACACTGAAGCTTTCTTT
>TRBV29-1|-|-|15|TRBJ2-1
CSGSNSGQPYNEQFF
TGCAGCGGATCCAATAGCGGCCAACCCTACAATGAGCAGTTCTTC
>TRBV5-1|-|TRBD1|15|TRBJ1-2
CASSSGTGGNYGYTF
TGCGCCAGCAGCAGCGGGACAGGGGGTAACTATGGCTACACCTTC
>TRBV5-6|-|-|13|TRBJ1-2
CASSSAGVDGYTF
TGTGCCAGCAGCTCCGCAGGGGTGGACGGCTACACCTTC
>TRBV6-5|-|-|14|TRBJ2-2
CASRSGQNTGELFF
TGTGCCAGCAGATCGGGACAAAACACCGGGGAGCTGTTTTTT
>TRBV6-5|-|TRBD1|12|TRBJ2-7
CASRQGSYEQYF
TGTGCCAGCAGACAGGGGTCCTACGAGCAGTACTTC
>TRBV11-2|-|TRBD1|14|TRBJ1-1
CASSPQQGDTEAFF
TGTGCCAGCAGCCCCCAACAGGGGGACACTGAAGCTTTCTTT
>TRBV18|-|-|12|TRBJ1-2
CASSTGVYGYTF
TGTGCCAGCTCAACGGGGGTCTATGGCTACACCTTC
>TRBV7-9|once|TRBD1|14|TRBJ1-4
CASSSRQGFEKLFF
TGTGCCAGCAGCTCCCGACAGGGATTTGAAAAACTGTTTTTT
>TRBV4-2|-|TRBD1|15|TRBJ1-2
CASSQTQGKNYGYTF
TGTGCCAGCAGCCAAACACAGGGGAAGAACTATGGCTACACCTTC
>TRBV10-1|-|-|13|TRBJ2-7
CASSPGHDYEQYF
TGCGCCAGCAGTCCCGGACACGATTACGAGCAGTACTTC
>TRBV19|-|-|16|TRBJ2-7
CASRQRSDTSSYEQYF
TGTGCCAGTAGACAAAGATCCGACACCAGTTCCTACGAGCAGTACTTC
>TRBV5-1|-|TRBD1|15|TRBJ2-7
CASSPSGGSGYEQYF
TGCGCCAGCAGCCCGTCAGGGGGATCGGGCTACGAGCAGTACTTC
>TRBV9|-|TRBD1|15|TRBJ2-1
CASSPTGVNYNEQFF
TGTGCCAGCAGCCCCACAGGGGTAAACTACAATGAGCAGTTCTTC
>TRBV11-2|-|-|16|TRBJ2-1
CASSLDEASSYNEQFF
TGTGCCAGCAGCTTAGATGAGGCGAGCTCCTACAATGAGCAGTTCTTC
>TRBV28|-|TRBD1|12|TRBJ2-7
CASTDRVYEQYF
TGTGCCAGCACGGACAGGGTTTACGAGCAGTACTTC
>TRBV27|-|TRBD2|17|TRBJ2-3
CASSSSGRAWVTDTQYF
TGTGCCAGCAGTTCAAGCGGGAGGGCCTGGGTCACAGATACGCAGTATTTT
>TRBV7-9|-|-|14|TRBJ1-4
CASSLAGSGEKLFF
TGTGCCAGCAGCTTAGCAGGGAGCGGTGAAAAACTGTTTTTT
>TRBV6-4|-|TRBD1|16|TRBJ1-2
CASSDSSGGLNYGYTF
TGTGCCAGCAGTGACTCTTCAGGGGGCCTTAACTATGGCTACACCTTC
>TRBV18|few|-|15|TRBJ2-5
CASSPRTGRQETQYF
TGTGCCAGCTCACCACGAACAGGGAGACAAGAGACCCAGTACTTC
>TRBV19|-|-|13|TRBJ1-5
CASSISPGKPQHF
TGTGCCAGTAGTATAAGCCCAGGGAAGCCCCAGCATTTT
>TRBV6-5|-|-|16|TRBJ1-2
CASSYWGKNRDGGYTF
TGTGCCAGCAGTTACTGGGGGAAGAACAGGGATGGAGGCTACACCTTC
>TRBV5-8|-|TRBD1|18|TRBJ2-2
CASSLEPTRGPNTGELFF
TGTGCCAGCAGCTTGGAGCCCACTAGGGGGCCGAACACCGGGGAGCTGTTTTTT
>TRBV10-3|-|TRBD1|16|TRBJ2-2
CAISSGTGLVTGELFF
TGTGCCATCAGTTCTGGGACAGGGCTCGTCACCGGGGAGCTGTTTTTT
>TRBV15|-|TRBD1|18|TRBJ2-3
CATSRQARGRPPTDTQYF
TGTGCCACCAGCAGACAAGCCAGGGGGCGACCCCCCACAGATACGCAGTATTTT
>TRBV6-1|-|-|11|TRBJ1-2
CASSEQRGYTF
TGTGCCAGCAGTGAACAGCGTGGCTACACCTTC
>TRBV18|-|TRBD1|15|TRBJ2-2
CASCRDSLSTGELFF
TGTGCCAGCTGCCGGGACAGTTTGAGCACCGGGGAGCTGTTTTTT
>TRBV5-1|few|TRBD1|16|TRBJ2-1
CASSVAPGQGANEQFF
TGCGCCAGCAGCGTTGCTCCGGGACAGGGGGCCAATGAGCAGTTCTTC
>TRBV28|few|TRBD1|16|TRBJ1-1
CASSLIPTGMNTEAFF
TGTGCCAGCAGTTTAATCCCGACAGGGATGAACACTGAAGCTTTCTTT
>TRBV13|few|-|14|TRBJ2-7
CASSLSLESYEQYF
TGTGCCAGCAGCTTATCCCTAGAATCCTACGAGCAGTACTTC
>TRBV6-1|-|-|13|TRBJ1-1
CATLTEVNTEAFF
TGTGCCACCCTGACAGAAGTCAACACTGAAGCTTTCTTT
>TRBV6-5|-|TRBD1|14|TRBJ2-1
CASSYGDRRDEQFF
TGTGCCAGCAGTTACGGGGACAGAAGGGATGAGCAGTTCTTC
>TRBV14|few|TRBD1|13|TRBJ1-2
CASSQTGIHGYTF
TGTGCCAGCAGCCAGACAGGGATTCATGGCTACACCTTC
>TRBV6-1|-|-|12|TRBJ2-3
CASSGDWDTQYF
TGTGCCAGCAGTGGAGACTGGGATACGCAGTATTTT
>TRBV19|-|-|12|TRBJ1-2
CASRNRNYGYTF
TGTGCCAGTCGGAACAGGAACTATGGCTACACCTTC
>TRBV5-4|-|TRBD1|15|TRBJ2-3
CASSRQGTETDTQYF
TGTGCCAGCAGCCGACAGGGGACGGAGACAGATACGCAGTATTTT
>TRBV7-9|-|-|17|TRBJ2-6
CSSKSLGAASGANVLTF
TGTTCCAGCAAGAGTCTAGGTGCTGCCTCTGGGGCCAACGTCCTGACTTTC
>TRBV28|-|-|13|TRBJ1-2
CASSSGTLYGYTF
TGTGCCAGCAGTTCCGGGACATTATATGGCTACACCTTC
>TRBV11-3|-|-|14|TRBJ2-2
CASSLDVRTGELFF
TGTGCCAGCAGCTTAGATGTGAGGACCGGGGAGCTGTTTTTT
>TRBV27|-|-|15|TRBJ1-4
CASSTSGTPDEKLFF
TGTGCCAGCAGTACCTCCGGGACACCCGATGAAAAACTGTTTTTT
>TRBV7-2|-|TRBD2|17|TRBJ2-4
CASSLNREATAKNIQYF
TGTGCCAGCAGCTTAAATCGGGAGGCGACGGCCAAAAACATTCAGTACTTC
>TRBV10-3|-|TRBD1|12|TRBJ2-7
CATRTGGYEQYF
TGTGCCACCCGGACAGGGGGCTACGAGCAGTACTTC
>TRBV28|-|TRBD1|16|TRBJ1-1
CASRSRTGRVGTEAFF
TGTGCCAGCAGGAGCAGGACAGGGAGGGTAGGCACTGAAGCTTTCTTT
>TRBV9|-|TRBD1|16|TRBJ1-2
CASSVEGNNRGLGYTF
TGTGCCAGCAGCGTAGAGGGCAACAACAGGGGACTTGGCTACACCTTC
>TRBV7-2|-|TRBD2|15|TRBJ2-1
CASSRTSGAHNEQFF
TGTGCCAGCAGCCGAACTAGCGGGGCCCACAATGAGCAGTTCTTC